Below, one T cell receptor beta chain is given with its context. What antigen it recognizes has not been identified. Per-base qualities were not stored, and no clone one base away is much larger. Healthy HIV-negative adults with no recently reported acute infections or vaccinations were included as donors. Every donor was a Caucasian adult living in Nashville, Tennessee, USA. Magnetic negative selection was used to enrich CD4+ T cells, after which naive cells were positively selected on CD45RA and the negative fraction became the memory subset. Blood was collected by leukapheresis, and PBMCs were isolated by Ficoll-Histopaque density gradient centrifugation and then cryopreserved in liquid nitrogen vapor phase. Analytical flow cytometry was used to check the purity and quantity of each magnetically sorted T cell population. Genomic DNA was isolated from each sorted fraction and quantified by UV absorbance on a Nanodrop 2000c.

The data are from a study of shared clonotypes between healthy human individuals (dated by TCRdb to about 2020). Regarding the research as a whole: The cohort comprised two women and three men aged 18 to 49 years. Leukapheresis yielded between about 0.94 and 10 billion PBMCs per donor. The study deeply sequenced blood TCR repertoires of five healthy adults to estimate repertoire size and the extent of clonotype sharing between individuals. To increase sequencing depth and limit assay-specific biases, different laboratories used diverse techniques to prepare libraries and sequence TCR repertoires. For each donor, CD4 naive and CD4 memory were each run on three plates, CD8 naive on two plates, and CD8 memory on one plate. Overall results and qualifications from the work: Pairwise subsampling led to the expectation that sequencing depth would affect the degree of clonotype sharing among donors. Only blood was sampled, and tissue TCR repertoires likely differ from those in blood. Because the study included only a small number of donors, the genetic and exposure-history diversity represented was limited. Estimated clonotype richness was generally larger for naive than for memory subsets. Even with the large sequencing depth, rarefaction of the sorted-subset datasets indicated that sequencing was incomplete. Approximately 5% of naive CD4, around 4% of naive CD8, about 2.4% of memory CD4, and 0.35% to 0.4% of memory CD8 clonotypes were shared across a few donors. Higher generation probabilities were observed for clonotypes shared by all four sorted-subset donors than for non-shared clonotypes.

Using the deep immunoSEQ assay, TCR CDR3 regions were amplified from genomic DNA by multiplex PCR. For each cell subset, the extracted genomic DNA was distributed evenly across all wells of several immunoSEQ 96-well plates, and each plate served as one replicate. Each replicate PCR for sorted subsets received around 210 ng genomic DNA, equal to 28,000 or so T cell genomes. Purified libraries were measured with a Qubit 3.0 fluorometer, size-checked on a Bioanalyzer 2100, and measured again with the KAPA Library Quantification kit. A separate single-read 150-cycle Illumina NextSeq 550 flow cell was used to sequence each immunoSEQ 96-well plate. On the authors' methods: Because only junctional sequences without quality scores were contained in the immunoSEQ output, filtering matching that applied to full-length reads could not be performed. Sequences were annotated with PyIR, a Python wrapper for IgBLAST v1.9, using IMGT germline references to assign V/J genes and CDR3. Reads were removed for weak V/J assignments (E-value above 1e-6), missing CDR3, stop codons, out-of-frame junctions, or ambiguous translated residues. V3J clonotypes were defined as sequences sharing an identical inferred V gene, J gene, and CDR3 amino acid sequence. The percentage overlap between two repertoires was calculated by dividing the number of shared unique clonotypes by the size of the smaller repertoire. RTK rarefaction, the Chao1 estimator, and Recon v2.1 estimates of unobserved clonotypes were used to assess repertoire richness. Generation probabilities were computed with OLGA for all TCRbeta clonotypes obtained by the gDNA method from several donors. The table comes from immuneACCESS by way of TCRdb, which keeps in-frame sequences with V and J called. Part of the clones is missing from these tables; in studies checked, under half for an unresolved V gene and the rest for unknown reasons. From that table come the V and J calls and clone size; the DNA was used to work out D and trimming. Across this sample there are roughly 500,000 clones, with roughly 95% seen only once. The top ten clonotypes cover 0.05% to 0.08% of the sample.

At the junction V is shortened by 0 bases and J by 2 bases, with 15 bases in between. From cysteine to phenylalanine, the CDR3 is 17 amino acids long. Only the CDR3 region is kept as DNA, spanning 51 bases read in frame from base 1. CDR1 and CDR2, per the germline V gene (reference sequence), are WNHNN and SYGVQD. The chain couples TRBV10-1 to TRBJ2-3, with no D gene named confidently. The sample was naive CD4+ T cells sorted from blood. Per the publication, the cell subset or site label means: CD45RA+ positively selected. This clonotype originated in a woman under 40 in good health. The CDR3 region has the sequence CASSESSSLDHTDTQYF. Here is the DNA: TGCGCCAGCAGTGAGTCGTCTAGTCTGGACCACACAGATACGCAGTATTTT.